This paragraph reports one T cell receptor (beta chain). As yet, its antigen is unknown. The junction had 8 bases not matched to a gene; V was cut back by 6 bases and J by 5 bases. Germline assignment: CDR1 SGDLS and CDR2 YYNGEE. This CDR3 contains 15 residues. This sample was included in a study of T cell responses to AZD1222 COVID-19 vaccine. Study-wide results and caveats: Reports say nearly half of spike-specific TCRs go after unmutated variant regions.

Profiled with immunoSEQ multiplex PCR; TCRdb holds only in-frame clones, not every one. The table lists some 97,000 clones, over 75% of them singletons, with just over 4% in the top ten. This TCR derives from an adult in good health. V and J are TRBV9 and TRBJ2-2; 9 nucleotides align to TRBD2. Material: peripheral blood, obtained on day 0 of MenACWY control vaccination. CDR3 protein: CASKAGGIGTGELFF. The CDR3 coding sequence is TGTGCCAGCAAAGCGGGAGGAATAGGGACCGGGGAGCTGTTTTTT.